Given below is one T cell receptor (beta chain) in context. TCRdb's copy holds only in-frame clones and misses some; the assay was immunoSEQ multiplex PCR. The data show tens of thousands of clones, more than 80% seen once. This entry is derived from a study of a mutant IDH1 vaccine in newly diagnosed glioma. Study in general: Most patients had radiochemotherapy with temozolomide before enrollment; others had one alone.

The CDR3 is 15 residues long. V shed 1 base and J shed 0 bases, with 10 bases lying between them. Germline V gene sequence: CDR1 SGHRS, CDR2 YFSETQ. Indicated time point: baseline, week 1 (first vaccination visit). Treatment: pre-vaccination baseline after standard-of-care therapy. Sequencing was performed on PBMCs, taken from a glioma patient treated with radiotherapy, temozolomide or both. The genes are TRBV5-1 and TRBJ1-1; a weak D match, TRBD1 (5 bases). This clonotype originated in a man in his late teens or twenties with glioma. CDR3 sequence: CASSLWGGVNTEAFF. In nucleotides, the CDR3 is TGCGCCAGCAGCTTGTGGGGGGGGGTGAACACTGAAGCTTTCTTT.